These 6 T cell receptor beta chains were sequenced from one sample in a study of cytomegalovirus exposure and HLA in healthy donors. Use of 60 Vbeta and 13 Jbeta primers characterized the PCR. Only in-frame clones appear in the TCRdb table, and some are missing; sequencing was by immunoSEQ multiplex PCR. The data show around 130,000 clones, over 6.5% seen once. The specimen sequenced was PBMCs. Source of these receptors: a woman aged 40-49 years in good health and CMV-seropositive.

In its sample, this clone was seen a few times. This chain uses TRBV2 with TRBJ2-5, with D tentatively TRBD2 (6 bases). The CDR3 has 12 amino acids. Trimming took off 6 bases at V and 5 bases at J, with 10 bases between the two ends. CDR1 is SNHLY and CDR2 is FYNNEI in the germline V gene. The CDR3 here is CASRAGTETQYF. The DNA for the CDR3 is TGTGCCAGCAGGGCGGGGACGGAGACCCAGTACTTC.

The V call is TRBV2, the J call TRBJ2-5; 9 nucleotides align to TRBD2. The DNA end is a closer match to TRBJ2-7, so the J assignment may be wrong. The CDR3 spans 14 residues. The germline V gene encodes CDR1 SNHLY and CDR2 FYNNEI. The CDR3, as DNA: TGTGCCAGTCACCGGCGGGAGGGGTACAACGAGCAGTACTTC. Amino acid sequence: CASHRREGYNEQYF.

The table lists this clone with a few counts. The J gene is TRBJ2-7, the V gene TRBV27; 12 bases agree with TRBD1. V was clipped by 6 bases and J by 5 bases; unmatched bases: 5. This CDR3 has 14 residues. CDR1 MNHEY and CDR2 SMNVEV come from the germline V gene (reference sequence). The CDR3 sequence is CASSWGQGANEQYF. CDR3 nucleotides: TGTGCCAGCAGCTGGGGACAGGGGGCCAACGAGCAGTACTTC.

This clone was seen more than once but under ten times. This CDR3 is CASRLGGSNQPQHF. The CDR3 DNA reads TGTGCCAGCAGACTCGGGGGTAGCAATCAGCCCCAGCATTTT. The J gene is TRBJ1-5, the V gene TRBV5-6; weak D call: TRBD1 (5 bases). CDR1 and CDR2 from the germline V gene are SGHDT and YYEEEE. There are 14 residues in the CDR3. Deletions cut 5 bases from V and 0 bases from J, with 9 bases between. The entire variable domain, with the rest obtained from reference TRBV5-6 and TRBJ1-5, is as follows: DAGVTQSPTHLIKTRGQQVTLRCSPKSGHDTVSWYQQALGQGPQFIFQYYEEEERQRGNFPDRFSGHQFPNYSSELNVNALLLGDSALYLCASRLGGSNQPQHFGDGTRLSIL.

V and J are TRBV5-1 and TRBJ1-3; 9 bases fit TRBD1. The CDR3 contains 18 residues. Germline CDR1 SGHRS, CDR2 YFSETQ. J was trimmed by 0 bases and V by 4 bases; bases with no gene match: 11. The CDR3 DNA sequence: TGCGCCAGCAGCCCAGCCGGGACAGGGCCTGGCTCTGGAAACACCATATATTTT. It specifies CASSPAGTGPGSGNTIYF.

The chain employs TRBV5-1 and TRBJ1-3; D is possibly TRBD1 (5 bases). The CDR3 is made up of 16 amino acids. Germline V gene data show CDR1 as SGHRS and CDR2 as YFSETQ. V was pared by 0 bases and J by 4 bases, with 14 bases between. The CDR3: CASSLAPRGYGNTIYF. The CDR3 DNA sequence: TGCGCCAGCAGCTTGGCTCCTAGGGGTTACGGAAACACCATATATTTT.